What follows are 17 T cell receptor beta chains derived from one specimen sequenced in a study of blood T cell repertoires in COVID-19. The repertoire was sequenced with immunoSEQ multiplex PCR; TCRdb's copy has only in-frame clones and lacks some. The table lists 170,000 or so clones, over 75% of them singletons. The sample was PBMCs or T cells enriched from blood (not recorded which). Source of these receptors: a woman in her forties or fifties who had recovered from COVID-19.

There are a few counts of this clone. This chain uses TRBV27 with TRBJ2-1, with D perhaps matching TRBD2 (6 bases). With 6 bases removed from V and 0 bases from J, the gap between germline ends came to 12 bases. The CDR3 is 15 amino acids. In germline, CDR1 is MNHEY, CDR2 SMNVEV (reference sequence). CDR3 coding DNA: TGTGCCAGCAGACCAGGACTACTCTCCTACAATGAGCAGTTCTTC. Encoded protein: CASRPGLLSYNEQFF.

The chain employs TRBV2 and TRBJ2-1, with TRBD2 matching 12 bases. The germline V gene encodes CDR1 SNHLY and CDR2 FYNNEI. This CDR3 has 15 amino acids. Trimming at V came to 8 bases and at J to 4 bases, leaving 6 bases not matched to a gene. CDR3 sequence: CASLRLAGDYNEQFF. For the CDR3, the DNA is TGTGCCAGCTTACGACTAGCGGGGGATTACAATGAGCAGTTCTTC.

V gene TRBV27 combines with J gene TRBJ1-2; D possibly corresponds to TRBD1 (6 bases). The CDR3 runs 13 residues. V gave up 5 bases and J gave up 6 bases, with 13 bases separating them. Germline V gene lookup returns CDR1 MNHEY and CDR2 SMNVEV (reference sequence). This chain's CDR3 is CASSLQGSHGYTF. CDR3 DNA: TGTGCCAGCAGTCTACAGGGTTCACATGGCTACACCTTC.

V and J are TRBV5-1 and TRBJ2-7; tentatively, D is TRBD1 (7 bases). This CDR3 region has 16 residues. Germline CDR1 reads SGHRS; CDR2 reads YFSETQ. The V gene lost 0 bases and the J gene lost 0 bases, with 13 bases spanning the gap. The CDR3 protein is CASSLGGGDSSYEQYF. The CDR3, as DNA: TGCGCCAGCAGCTTGGGGGGCGGGGACAGCTCCTACGAGCAGTACTTC. Together with reference TRBV5-1 and TRBJ2-7, the CDR3 gives the full variable domain: KAGVTQTPRYLIKTRGQQVTLSCSPISGHRSVSWYQQTPGQGLQFLFEYFSETQRNKGNFPGRFSGRQFSNSRSEMNVSTLELGDSALYLCASSLGGGDSSYEQYFGPGTRLTVT.

This chain links TRBV5-8 with TRBJ1-4; D not certain. Trimming removed 4 bases from V and 4 bases from J, with 14 bases in between. The CDR3 runs 15 residues. The V gene's germline CDR1 is SGHTS and CDR2 YDEGEE. The CDR3 protein is CASSATGVVNEKLFF. The CDR3 region has the DNA TGTGCCAGCAGCGCTACCGGGGTCGTTAATGAAAAACTGTTTTTT.

The rearrangement links TRBV24-1 to TRBJ1-5, with D hard to call. In germline, CDR1 is KGHDR, CDR2 SFDVKD. This CDR3 comprises 18 residues. Trimming removed 3 bases at V and 1 base at J, with 18 bases between. CDR3 in amino acids: CATSDNTRGDGSNQPQHF. The CDR3 DNA sequence: TGTGCCACCAGTGATAACACCCGGGGAGATGGAAGCAATCAGCCCCAGCATTTT.

The chain combines TRBV4-2 with TRBJ2-1; D is unclear. Germline V gene sequence: CDR1 LGHNA, CDR2 YNFKEQ. The length of the CDR3 is 14 residues. Trimming took 1 base from V and 5 from J, leaving 9 bases between them. CDR3 sequence: CASSQAGANNEQFF. CDR3 sequence (DNA): TGTGCCAGCAGCCAAGCCGGAGCCAACAATGAGCAGTTCTTC.

The J gene is TRBJ1-2, the V gene TRBV19; D remains ambiguous. Germline-derived CDR1 and CDR2 are LNHDA and SQIVND (reference sequence). The V end was cut by 0 bases, the J end by 0 bases, with 8 bases between. The length of the CDR3 is 15 residues. CDR3 sequence (DNA): TGTGCCAGTAGTATAGACAGAATTCCTAACTATGGCTACACCTTC. This gives the protein CASSIDRIPNYGYTF.

This clone was seen a handful of times. The chain recombines TRBV9 with TRBJ1-5, with TRBD1 matching 7 bases. Germline lookup yields CDR1 SGDLS and CDR2 YYNGEE. The V gene end was trimmed by 2 bases and the J gene end by 0 bases; junction bases not matched to a gene: 8. This CDR3 region has 17 residues. The CDR3 nucleotides read TGTGCCAGCAGCGTCCGGGACAGCTATTATAGCAATCAGCCCCAGCATTTT. This translates into CASSVRDSYYSNQPQHF.

The rearrangement links TRBV6-5 to TRBJ2-5, with a possible D match to TRBD1 (5 bases). V lost 2 bases and J 5 bases, leaving 9 bases between the germline ends. The CDR3 totals 13 residues. CDR1 is MNHEY and CDR2 is SVGAGI in the germline V gene. The CDR3 protein is CASSYHNRETQYF. DNA of the CDR3: TGTGCCAGCAGTTACCACAACAGGGAGACCCAGTACTTC.

This clone was detected only a few times. V and J are TRBV6-5 and TRBJ1-5; D is unresolved. The length of the CDR3 is 15 residues. Germline CDR1 is MNHEY and CDR2 is SVGAGI. V gave up 0 bases and J gave up 3 bases, with 9 bases separating them. Written as DNA, the CDR3 is TGTGCCAGCAGTTACTCGGCACAGAACAATCAGCCCCAGCATTTT. It encodes CASSYSAQNNQPQHF.

CDR3 sequence: CASSMVHQGGAASYEQYF. DNA for the CDR3: TGTGCCAGTAGTATGGTCCACCAAGGAGGGGCGGCGAGCTACGAGCAGTACTTC. The genes are TRBV19 and TRBJ2-7, with D possibly TRBD2 on 6 matching bases. CDR1 is LNHDA and CDR2 is SQIVND in the germline V gene (reference sequence). Trimming shortened V by 3 bases and J by 3 bases, and 24 bases separated the two germline ends. This CDR3 comprises 18 residues. The whole variable domain, remainder taken from reference TRBV19 and TRBJ2-7, is DGGITQSPKYLFRKEGQNVTLSCEQNLNHDAMYWYRQDPGQGLRLIYYSQIVNDFQKGDIAEGYSVSREKKESFPLTVTSAQKNPTAFYLCASSMVHQGGAASYEQYFGPGTRLTVT.

The chain combines TRBV4-3 with TRBJ1-3; unclear D gene. Deletions cut 3 bases from V and 2 bases from J, with 5 bases between. The CDR3 length is 13 residues. CDR1 and CDR2 (germline): LGHNA, YSLEER. The CDR3 sequence is CASSQLTGNTIYF. CDR3 coding DNA: TGCGCCAGCAGCCAGCTAACTGGAAACACCATATATTTT.

The V gene is TRBV6-5, the J gene TRBJ2-1, with a possible D match to TRBD2 (5 bases). This CDR3 is built from 13 residues. V lost 0 bases to trimming and J lost 12 bases, with 12 bases between them. Germline assignment: CDR1 MNHEY and CDR2 SVGAGI. CDR3: CASSYSTGFRQFF. The CDR3 bases are TGTGCCAGCAGTTACTCGACGGGGTTTAGGCAGTTCTTC.

V gene TRBV9 combines with J gene TRBJ2-2, with D possibly matching TRBD2 (6 bases). The CDR3 contains 13 residues. The ends were cut back, 7 bases at V and 5 bases at J, with 12 bases in the middle. The germline gives CDR1 SGDLS, CDR2 YYNGEE. The CDR3: CASAGYSTGELFF. The DNA for the CDR3 is TGTGCCAGCGCGGGGTATTCAACCGGGGAGCTGTTTTTT.

The gene calls are TRBV6-1 and TRBJ2-1, with 12 bases aligning to TRBD2. The CDR3 extends over 12 amino acids. The J segment lost 14 bases and the V segment lost 3 bases, leaving 2 bases of the junction unmatched. Per germline, CDR1 MNHNS and CDR2 SASEGT. This CDR3 is CASSDRLAGEFF. The CDR3 nucleotides read TGTGCCAGCAGTGACCGACTAGCGGGGGAGTTCTTC.

The chain couples TRBV20-1 to TRBJ2-7, with D perhaps TRBD1 (6 bases). The CDR3 length is 11 residues. Looked up from germline, CDR1 is DFQATT and CDR2 is SNEGSKA (reference sequence). CDR3 loop: CSLLEGDRQYF. The CDR3 DNA reads as TGCAGCTTGCTCGAGGGGGACCGGCAGTACTTC.